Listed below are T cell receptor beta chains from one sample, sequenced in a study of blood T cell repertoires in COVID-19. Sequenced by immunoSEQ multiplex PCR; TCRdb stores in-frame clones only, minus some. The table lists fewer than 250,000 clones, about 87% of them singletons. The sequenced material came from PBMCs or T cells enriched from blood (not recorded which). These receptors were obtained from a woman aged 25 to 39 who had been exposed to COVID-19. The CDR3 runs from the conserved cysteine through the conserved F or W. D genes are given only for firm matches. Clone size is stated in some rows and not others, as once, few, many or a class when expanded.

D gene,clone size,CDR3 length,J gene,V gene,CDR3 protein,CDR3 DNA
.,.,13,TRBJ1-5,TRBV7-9,CASSLRSNQPQHF,TGTGCCAGCAGCTTACGTAGCAATCAGCCCCAGCATTTT
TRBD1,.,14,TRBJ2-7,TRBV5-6,CASSRGTGRDEQYF,TGTGCCAGCAGCCGAGGGACAGGGCGAGACGAGCAGTACTTC
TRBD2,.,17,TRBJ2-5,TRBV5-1,CASSSTSGRPWQETQYF,TGCGCCAGCAGCTCTACTAGCGGGAGACCCTGGCAAGAGACCCAGTACTTC
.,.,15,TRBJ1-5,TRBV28,CASSLSPGRGQPQHF,TGTGCCAGCAGTTTATCCCCAGGGAGGGGTCAGCCCCAGCATTTT
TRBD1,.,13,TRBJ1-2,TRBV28,CASSLTGVYGYTF,TGTGCCAGCAGTTTAACAGGGGTCTATGGCTACACCTTC
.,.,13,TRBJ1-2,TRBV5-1,CASSFRGESGYTF,TGCGCCAGCAGCTTCAGGGGAGAAAGTGGCTACACCTTC
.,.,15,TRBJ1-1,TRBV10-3,CAISEIKAQSYEAFF,TGTGCCATCAGTGAAATTAAAGCCCAAAGCTATGAAGCTTTCTTT
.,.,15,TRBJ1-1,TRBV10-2,CASSESKLVSPEAFF,TGCGCCAGCAGTGAGTCGAAGCTCGTGTCCCCTGAAGCTTTCTTT
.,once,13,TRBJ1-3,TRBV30,CAWSRSSGNTIYF,TGTGCCTGGAGTCGGAGCTCTGGAAACACCATATATTTT
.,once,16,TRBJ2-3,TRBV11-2,CASSLKGGIGADTQYF,TGTGCCAGCAGCTTGAAGGGCGGGATCGGGGCAGATACGCAGTATTTT
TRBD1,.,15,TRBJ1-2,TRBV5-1,CASSLEGTGKDGYTF,TGCGCCAGCAGCTTGGAAGGGACAGGGAAGGATGGCTACACCTTC
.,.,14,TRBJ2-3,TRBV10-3,CAISESIAADTQYF,TGTGCCATCAGTGAGTCGATAGCAGCAGATACGCAGTATTTT
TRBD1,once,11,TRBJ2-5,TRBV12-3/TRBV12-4,CASQGGSTQYF,TGTGCCAGCCAAGGGGGCTCGACCCAGTACTTC
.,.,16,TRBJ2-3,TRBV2,CASSAGLWTSTDTQYF,TGTGCCAGCAGCGCGGGACTTTGGACTAGCACAGATACGCAGTATTTT
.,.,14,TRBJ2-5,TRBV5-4,CASSPQGIRETQYF,TGTGCCAGCAGCCCCCAGGGAATCCGAGAGACCCAGTACTTC
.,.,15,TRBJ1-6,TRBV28,CASSFRWGGSSPLHF,TGTGCCAGCAGTTTCCGATGGGGGGGGTCTTCACCCCTCCACTTT
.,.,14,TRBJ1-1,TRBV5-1,CASSLTTQNAEAFF,TGCGCCAGCAGCTTGACTACACAAAACGCTGAAGCTTTCTTT
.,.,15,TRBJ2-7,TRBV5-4,CASSLSFSKNYEQYF,TGTGCCAGCAGCTTGTCGTTCTCTAAAAACTACGAGCAGTACTTC
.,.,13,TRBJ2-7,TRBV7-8,CASSLAPEYEQYF,TGTGCCAGCAGCTTAGCGCCAGAATACGAGCAGTACTTC
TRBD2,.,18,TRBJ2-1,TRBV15,CATSRELAGFGGLNEQFF,TGTGCCACCAGCAGAGAGCTAGCGGGGTTTGGGGGTCTAAATGAGCAGTTCTTC
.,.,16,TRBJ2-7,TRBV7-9,CASSTASGGAVYEQYF,TGTGCCAGCAGCACCGCCTCGGGGGGCGCAGTATACGAGCAGTACTTC
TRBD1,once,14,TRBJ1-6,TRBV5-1,CASSRDRVYSPLHF,TGCGCCAGCAGCCGGGACAGGGTATATTCACCCCTCCACTTT
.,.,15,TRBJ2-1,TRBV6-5,CASSYDQGIYNEQFF,TGTGCCAGCAGTTACGATCAGGGGATCTACAATGAGCAGTTCTTC
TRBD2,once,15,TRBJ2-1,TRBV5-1,CASSLTSGIHNEQFF,TGCGCCAGCAGCTTGACTAGCGGCATCCACAATGAGCAGTTCTTC
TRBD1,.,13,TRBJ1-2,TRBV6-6,CASSYSTGAGYTF,TGTGCCAGCAGTTACTCGACAGGGGCTGGCTACACCTTC
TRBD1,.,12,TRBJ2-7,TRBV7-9,CASRRQGNEQYF,TGTGCCAGCAGGCGACAGGGGAACGAGCAGTACTTC
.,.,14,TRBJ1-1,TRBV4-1,CASRGRTQNTEAFF,TGCGCCAGCCGCGGGAGGACCCAGAACACTGAAGCTTTCTTT
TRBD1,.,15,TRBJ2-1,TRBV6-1,CASSEGPDRDDEQFF,TGTGCCAGCAGTGAAGGGCCGGACAGGGACGATGAGCAGTTCTTC
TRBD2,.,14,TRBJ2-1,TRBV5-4,CASSDGLVDNEQFF,TGTGCCAGCAGTGATGGACTAGTAGACAATGAGCAGTTCTTC
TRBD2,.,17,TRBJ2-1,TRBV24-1,CATSDFELAGGDNEQFF,TGTGCCACCAGTGATTTCGAACTAGCGGGAGGGGACAATGAGCAGTTCTTC
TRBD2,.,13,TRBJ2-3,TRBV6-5,CASSYGTTDTQYF,TGTGCCAGCAGTTATGGGACTACCGATACGCAGTATTTT
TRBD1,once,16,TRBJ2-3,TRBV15,CATSRDKGAKTDTQYF,TGTGCCACCAGCAGAGATAAGGGGGCGAAAACAGATACGCAGTATTTT
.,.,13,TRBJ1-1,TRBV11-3,CASSLEGSTEAFF,TGTGCCAGCAGCTTAGAGGGGAGCACTGAAGCTTTCTTT